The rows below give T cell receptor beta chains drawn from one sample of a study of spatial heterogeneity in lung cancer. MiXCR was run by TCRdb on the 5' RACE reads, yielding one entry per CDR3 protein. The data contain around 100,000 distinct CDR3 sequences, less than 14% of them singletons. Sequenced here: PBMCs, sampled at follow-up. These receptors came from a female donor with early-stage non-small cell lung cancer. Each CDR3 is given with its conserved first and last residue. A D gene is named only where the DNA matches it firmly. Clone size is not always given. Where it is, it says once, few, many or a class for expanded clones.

CDR3 protein: CSARINEKLFF
CDR3 DNA: TGCAGTGCTAGGATAAATGAAAAACTGTTTTTT
D gene: .
J gene: TRBJ1-4
V gene: TRBV20-1
clone size: few

CDR3 protein: CASSDSGSWDEQFF
CDR3 DNA: TGCGCCAGCAGTGATAGCGGGAGTTGGGATGAGCAGTTCTTC
D gene: TRBD2
J gene: TRBJ2-1
V gene: TRBV10-2
clone size: .

CDR3 protein: CASSVAAGGPEETQYF
CDR3 DNA: TGTGCCAGCAGCGTAGCGGCGGGAGGGCCTGAGGAGACCCAGTACTTC
D gene: TRBD2
J gene: TRBJ2-5
V gene: TRBV9
clone size: many

CDR3 protein: CAWSVKHAFTDTQYF
CDR3 DNA: TGTGCCTGGAGTGTAAAGCATGCCTTCACAGATACGCAGTATTTT
D gene: .
J gene: TRBJ2-3
V gene: TRBV30
clone size: many

CDR3 protein: CASSLAGRVIQETQYF
CDR3 DNA: TGCGCCAGCAGCTTGGCCGGGAGGGTAATCCAAGAGACCCAGTACTTC
D gene: TRBD2
J gene: TRBJ2-5
V gene: TRBV5-1
clone size: many

CDR3 protein: CASSNPKTGMETQYF
CDR3 DNA: TGTGCCAGTAGTAACCCCAAGACGGGAATGGAGACCCAGTACTTC
D gene: .
J gene: TRBJ2-5
V gene: TRBV19
clone size: .

CDR3 protein: CASSISRGRTGELFF
CDR3 DNA: TGTGCCAGTAGTATAAGCAGGGGGCGCACCGGGGAGCTGTTTTTT
D gene: TRBD1
J gene: TRBJ2-2
V gene: TRBV19
clone size: few

CDR3 protein: CASHRGGEKLFF
CDR3 DNA: TGTGCCAGCCACCGGGGAGGAGAAAAACTGTTTTTT
D gene: .
J gene: TRBJ1-4
V gene: TRBV12-3/TRBV12-4
clone size: .

CDR3 protein: CASSVSPPPMNRQYF
CDR3 DNA: TGTGCCAGCAGTGTGAGCCCCCCTCCAATGAACCGTCAGTACTTC
D gene: .
J gene: TRBJ2-4
V gene: TRBV6-1
clone size: .

CDR3 protein: CASSSTAYEQYF
CDR3 DNA: TGCGCCAGCAGCTCCACGGCCTACGAGCAGTACTTC
D gene: .
J gene: TRBJ2-7
V gene: TRBV5-1
clone size: many

CDR3 protein: CASSSNGLAGTTDTQYF
CDR3 DNA: TGTGCCAGCAGCTCAAACGGGCTAGCGGGGACCACAGATACGCAGTATTTT
D gene: TRBD2
J gene: TRBJ2-3
V gene: TRBV11-1
clone size: .

CDR3 protein: CASSLTGGGQPQHF
CDR3 DNA: TGTGCCAGCAGCTTGACGGGGGGAGGCCAGCCCCAGCATTTT
D gene: .
J gene: TRBJ1-5
V gene: TRBV5-6
clone size: few

CDR3 protein: CSVRLTGRTGELFF
CDR3 DNA: TGCAGCGTTCGATTGACAGGACGCACCGGGGAGCTGTTTTTT
D gene: .
J gene: TRBJ2-2
V gene: TRBV29-1
clone size: few

CDR3 protein: CSGAGLAVNEQFF
CDR3 DNA: TGCAGCGGGGCGGGACTAGCCGTCAATGAGCAGTTCTTC
D gene: TRBD2
J gene: TRBJ2-1
V gene: TRBV29-1
clone size: many

CDR3 protein: CSARVTAGVRTGELFF
CDR3 DNA: TGCAGTGCTAGGGTCACCGCGGGAGTACGAACCGGGGAGCTGTTTTTT
D gene: TRBD2
J gene: TRBJ2-2
V gene: TRBV20-1
clone size: few

CDR3 protein: CATSDLQSGRNNEQFF
CDR3 DNA: TGTGCCACCAGTGATTTGCAAAGCGGGAGGAACAATGAGCAGTTCTTC
D gene: TRBD2
J gene: TRBJ2-1
V gene: TRBV24-1
clone size: .

CDR3 protein: CASSQGAGIYGYTF
CDR3 DNA: TGTGCCAGCAGCCAAGGGGCAGGCATCTATGGCTACACCTTC
D gene: .
J gene: TRBJ1-2
V gene: TRBV3-1
clone size: few

CDR3 protein: CASSLAGWGETQYF
CDR3 DNA: TGTGCCAGCAGCTTAGCGGGATGGGGAGAGACCCAGTACTTC
D gene: .
J gene: TRBJ2-5
V gene: TRBV7-2
clone size: few

CDR3 protein: CASSLDSSASSYNEQFF
CDR3 DNA: TGTGCCAGCAGTTTAGATTCTAGCGCGAGCTCCTACAATGAGCAGTTCTTC
D gene: .
J gene: TRBJ2-1
V gene: TRBV28
clone size: .

CDR3 protein: CSVEGAVLGRSGYTF
CDR3 DNA: TGCAGCGTTGAAGGGGCGGTTTTGGGCAGGAGTGGCTACACCTTC
D gene: .
J gene: TRBJ1-2
V gene: TRBV29-1
clone size: .

CDR3 protein: CASRSTGNQPQHF
CDR3 DNA: TGTGCCAGCAGAAGCACGGGCAATCAGCCCCAGCATTTT
D gene: .
J gene: TRBJ1-5
V gene: TRBV6-1
clone size: many

CDR3 protein: CASSLGSRDYNSPLHF
CDR3 DNA: TGTGCCAGCAGCTTGGGTAGCAGGGACTATAATTCACCCCTCCACTTT
D gene: .
J gene: TRBJ1-6
V gene: TRBV7-2
clone size: few

CDR3 protein: CSARAPDTSRDEQFF
CDR3 DNA: TGCAGTGCTAGAGCCCCTGACACCTCTAGGGATGAGCAGTTCTTC
D gene: .
J gene: TRBJ2-1
V gene: TRBV20-1
clone size: few

CDR3 protein: CASSLTGHSNQPQHF
CDR3 DNA: TGTGCCAGCAGTTTAACCGGACATAGCAATCAGCCCCAGCATTTT
D gene: .
J gene: TRBJ1-5
V gene: TRBV12-3/TRBV12-4
clone size: .

CDR3 protein: CASRPKIYFSGSGTDTQYF
CDR3 DNA: TGTGCCAGCAGACCAAAAATTTATTTTAGCGGGAGTGGCACAGATACGCAGTATTTT
D gene: TRBD2
J gene: TRBJ2-3
V gene: TRBV11-2
clone size: many

CDR3 protein: CASSLAGGVNTEAFF
CDR3 DNA: TGTGCCAGCAGCTTAGCGGGGGGGGTGAACACTGAAGCTTTCTTT
D gene: .
J gene: TRBJ1-1
V gene: TRBV7-6
clone size: many

CDR3 protein: CSVSDNEQFF
CDR3 DNA: TGCAGCGTCAGCGACAATGAGCAGTTCTTC
D gene: .
J gene: TRBJ2-1
V gene: TRBV29-1
clone size: many

CDR3 protein: CASSQAGTGGKAFF
CDR3 DNA: TGCGCCAGCAGCCAAGCGGGGACAGGGGGAAAAGCTTTCTTT
D gene: TRBD1
J gene: TRBJ1-1
V gene: TRBV4-1
clone size: few

CDR3 protein: CASSPQGKPTEAFF
CDR3 DNA: TGTGCCAGCAGCCCACAGGGAAAGCCCACTGAAGCTTTCTTT
D gene: .
J gene: TRBJ1-1
V gene: TRBV4-2
clone size: many

CDR3 protein: CASRSGLAGDEQFF
CDR3 DNA: TGTGCCAGCAGATCGGGACTAGCAGGCGATGAGCAGTTCTTC
D gene: TRBD2
J gene: TRBJ2-1
V gene: TRBV6-1
clone size: few

CDR3 protein: CATRGGQASEAFF
CDR3 DNA: TGTGCCACCAGGGGAGGACAGGCCTCTGAAGCTTTCTTT
D gene: TRBD1
J gene: TRBJ1-1
V gene: TRBV24-1
clone size: many

CDR3 protein: CASSYSRLAEGMAAKNIQYF
CDR3 DNA: TGTGCCAGCAGTTACTCACGGCTAGCGGAGGGTATGGCCGCCAAAAACATTCAGTACTTC
D gene: TRBD2
J gene: TRBJ2-4
V gene: TRBV6-2/TRBV6-3
clone size: .

CDR3 protein: CASSYWTGTYEQYF
CDR3 DNA: TGTGCCAGCAGTTATTGGACAGGGACCTACGAGCAGTACTTC
D gene: TRBD1
J gene: TRBJ2-7
V gene: TRBV2
clone size: many

CDR3 protein: CSANLVRNEQFF
CDR3 DNA: TGCAGTGCCAACCTAGTTAGGAATGAGCAGTTCTTC
D gene: .
J gene: TRBJ2-1
V gene: TRBV20-1
clone size: .

CDR3 protein: CASSPLTSRETDTQYF
CDR3 DNA: TGTGCCAGCTCGCCTTTGACTAGCCGGGAAACTGATACGCAGTATTTT
D gene: TRBD2
J gene: TRBJ2-3
V gene: TRBV18
clone size: .

CDR3 protein: CAISNREQETQYF
CDR3 DNA: TGTGCCATCAGCAACAGGGAACAAGAGACCCAGTACTTC
D gene: .
J gene: TRBJ2-5
V gene: TRBV10-3
clone size: .

CDR3 protein: CASSKTGGRNQPQHF
CDR3 DNA: TGTGCCAGCAGTAAAACAGGGGGCAGAAATCAGCCCCAGCATTTT
D gene: TRBD1
J gene: TRBJ1-5
V gene: TRBV12-3/TRBV12-4
clone size: many

CDR3 protein: CARDSIKVAQETQYF
CDR3 DNA: TGTGCCAGGGACAGCATAAAGGTTGCCCAAGAGACCCAGTACTTC
D gene: TRBD1
J gene: TRBJ2-5
V gene: TRBV24-1
clone size: .

CDR3 protein: CASSSPDFLYGYTF
CDR3 DNA: TGTGCCAGCAGCTCGCCGGACTTCCTTTATGGCTACACCTTC
D gene: .
J gene: TRBJ1-2
V gene: TRBV28
clone size: .

CDR3 protein: CASSQAMRIFGEQFF
CDR3 DNA: TGTGCCAGCAGCCAAGCCATGAGGATTTTTGGTGAGCAGTTCTTC
D gene: .
J gene: TRBJ2-1
V gene: TRBV11-1
clone size: few

CDR3 protein: CSAGTGLNTGELFF
CDR3 DNA: TGCAGCGCCGGGACGGGCTTGAACACCGGGGAGCTGTTTTTT
D gene: .
J gene: TRBJ2-2
V gene: TRBV29-1
clone size: many

CDR3 protein: CASKLDGSNQPQHF
CDR3 DNA: TGTGCCAGCAAACTTGACGGTAGCAATCAGCCCCAGCATTTT
D gene: .
J gene: TRBJ1-5
V gene: TRBV27
clone size: few

CDR3 protein: CASKGGQGSRNTIYF
CDR3 DNA: TGTGCCAGCAAAGGGGGACAGGGAAGTAGAAACACCATATATTTT
D gene: TRBD1
J gene: TRBJ1-3
V gene: TRBV6-5
clone size: few

CDR3 protein: CASSRDWDTQYF
CDR3 DNA: TGTGCCAGCAGTAGAGACTGGGATACGCAGTATTTT
D gene: .
J gene: TRBJ2-3
V gene: TRBV6-2/TRBV6-3
clone size: .

CDR3 protein: CASSSDPSGSSTDTQYF
CDR3 DNA: TGTGCCAGCAGCTCCGACCCTAGCGGGAGCAGCACAGATACGCAGTATTTT
D gene: TRBD2
J gene: TRBJ2-3
V gene: TRBV7-6
clone size: many

CDR3 protein: CASSQDRLAATYQETQYF
CDR3 DNA: TGTGCCAGCAGCCAAGATAGACTAGCGGCCACGTACCAAGAGACCCAGTACTTC
D gene: TRBD2
J gene: TRBJ2-5
V gene: TRBV3-1
clone size: many

CDR3 protein: CASSFTSGRSDTQYF
CDR3 DNA: TGTGCCAGCAGTTTTACTAGCGGGAGATCAGATACGCAGTATTTT
D gene: TRBD2
J gene: TRBJ2-3
V gene: TRBV6-5
clone size: few

CDR3 protein: CASSQQPGQQYF
CDR3 DNA: TGCGCCAGCAGCCAGCAGCCCGGCCAGCAGTACTTC
D gene: .
J gene: TRBJ2-4
V gene: TRBV4-1
clone size: .

CDR3 protein: CASSSFGGGPNEQFF
CDR3 DNA: TGTGCCAGTAGTTCGTTTGGGGGAGGGCCAAATGAGCAGTTCTTC
D gene: TRBD2
J gene: TRBJ2-1
V gene: TRBV19
clone size: many

CDR3 protein: CASSQAAHRRGRESSYNEQFF
CDR3 DNA: TGTGCCAGCAGCCAAGCGGCGCATCGTAGAGGGCGGGAGAGCTCCTACAATGAGCAGTTCTTC
D gene: TRBD2
J gene: TRBJ2-1
V gene: TRBV4-2
clone size: many

CDR3 protein: CASPAAGGVSTDTQYF
CDR3 DNA: TGTGCCAGTCCGGCCGCGGGAGGGGTTAGCACAGATACGCAGTATTTT
D gene: TRBD2
J gene: TRBJ2-3
V gene: TRBV7-3
clone size: .

CDR3 protein: CASSRQGTGGNTIYF
CDR3 DNA: TGTGCCAGCAGTCGACAGGGGACAGGTGGAAACACCATATATTTT
D gene: TRBD1
J gene: TRBJ1-3
V gene: TRBV28
clone size: few

CDR3 protein: CASSPLDRLRAQYF
CDR3 DNA: TGCGCCAGCAGCCCCCTCGACCGATTGCGAGCCCAGTACTTC
D gene: .
J gene: TRBJ2-5
V gene: TRBV5-1
clone size: .

CDR3 protein: CASSQDVGELFF
CDR3 DNA: TGCGCCAGCAGCCAAGACGTCGGGGAGCTGTTTTTT
D gene: .
J gene: TRBJ2-2
V gene: TRBV4-3
clone size: .

CDR3 protein: CSARELTGPSKYF
CDR3 DNA: TGCAGTGCTAGAGAACTGACAGGGCCTTCAAAGTATTTT
D gene: TRBD1
J gene: TRBJ2-3
V gene: TRBV20-1
clone size: few